Presented here are 26 T cell receptor beta chains from one specimen sequenced in a study of blood T cell repertoires in COVID-19. Repertoires were generated with immunoSEQ multiplex PCR, while TCRdb's copy carries only in-frame clones and drops some. The profile covers 150,000 to 200,000 clones, with about four fifths appearing a single time and roughly 6.4% taken by the ten largest. The sequenced sample was peripheral blood. Every receptor here comes from a man aged 55 to 69 with acute or convalescent COVID-19.

This clone was detected only once. The J gene is TRBJ2-2, the V gene TRBV14; D is unclear. V lost 4 bases and J 4 bases, leaving 13 bases between the germline ends. This CDR3 contains 15 residues. Germline V gene data show CDR1 as SGHDN and CDR2 as FVKESK. CDR3 bases: TGTGCCAGCAGCCCCCTCGGGTTGGGCACCGGGGAGCTGTTTTTT. It is translated as CASSPLGLGTGELFF. The entire variable domain, with the rest obtained from reference TRBV14 and TRBJ2-2, is as follows: EAGVTQFPSHSVIEKGQTVTLRCDPISGHDNLYWYRRVMGKEIKFLLHFVKESKQDESGMPNNRFLAERTGGTYSTLKVQPAELEDSGVYFCASSPLGLGTGELFFGEGSRLTVL.

The V gene is TRBV27, the J gene TRBJ2-7; tentative D call: TRBD2 (6 bases). The germline CDR1 and CDR2 sequences are MNHEY and SMNVEV (reference sequence). V was cut by 0 bases and J by 4 bases, with 16 bases left in between. The CDR3 contains 16 residues. DNA for the CDR3: TGTGCCAGCAGTTTATCGACTTTGCGGGGCGCGTACGAGCAGTACTTC. As protein: CASSLSTLRGAYEQYF.

This chain joins TRBV7-2 and TRBJ2-5; 9 bases map to TRBD2. V was clipped by 5 bases and J by 2 bases; unmatched bases: 6. CDR3 length: 15 residues. Looked up from germline, CDR1 is SGHTA and CDR2 is FQGNSA. In DNA, the CDR3 is TGTGCCAGCAGCGGAGCGGGGGGCAATCAAGAGACCCAGTACTTC. Its translation is CASSGAGGNQETQYF.

J is TRBJ2-7 and V is TRBV3-1 (or the pseudogene TRBV3-2); perhaps TRBD2 as D (5 bases). The CDR3 length is 11 residues. Germline V lookup: CDR1 LGHDT, CDR2 YNNKEL (reference sequence). The V gene lost 4 bases and the J gene lost 7 bases, with 8 bases spanning the gap. The CDR3 nucleotides are TGTGCCAGCAGCCCGTCGGGAGAGCAGTACTTC. Translated: CASSPSGEQYF.

This clone was seen only a few times. The rearrangement uses TRBV29-1 and TRBJ1-2, with D possibly matching TRBD1 (5 bases). Trimming took 6 bases from V and 5 from J, leaving 10 bases between them. This CDR3 contains 11 residues. CDR1 and CDR2 (germline): SQVTM, ANQGSEA. The CDR3 spells CSVRDSYGYTF. DNA of the CDR3: TGCAGCGTCAGGGATTCTTATGGCTACACCTTC.

The chain combines TRBV3-1 (or the pseudogene TRBV3-2) with TRBJ2-5, with D possibly being TRBD2 (7 bases). Germline V CDR1 and CDR2: LGHDT, YNNKEL (reference sequence). The V end lost 6 bases, the J end lost 5 bases, and 16 bases lay between the germline ends. The CDR3 has 14 amino acids. DNA of the CDR3: TGTGCCAGCAGGTCGGGCGGGGGCTGGGAGACCCAGTACTTC. Amino acid sequence: CASRSGGGWETQYF.

This chain uses TRBV27 with TRBJ2-1; possibly TRBD2 for D (5 bases). Germline CDR1 and CDR2: MNHEY and SMNVEV (reference sequence). The V end was cut by 5 bases, the J end by 9 bases, with 8 bases between. There are 11 residues in the CDR3. The CDR3 spells CASSIGLEQFF. CDR3 nucleotides: TGTGCCAGCAGTATCGGACTTGAGCAGTTCTTC.

The chain links TRBV6-2 or TRBV6-3 to TRBJ2-1; 14 bases are a match to TRBD2. The CDR3 extends over 16 amino acids. Germline V lookup: CDR1 MNHEY, CDR2 SVGEGT. The V segment lost 5 bases and the J segment 7 bases; nucleotides outside the gene matches: 7. CDR3 residues: CASSGRLAGGLNEQFF. In DNA form, the CDR3 reads TGTGCCAGCAGTGGCCGACTAGCGGGGGGGCTTAATGAGCAGTTCTTC.

The chain has TRBV28 and TRBJ2-1; 12 bases match TRBD2. This CDR3 region has 17 residues. Looked up from germline, CDR1 is MDHEN and CDR2 is SYDVKM. Trimming took 6 bases from V and 2 from J; bases not matched to a gene: 8. CDR3 amino acids: CASSRLAGDGTYNEQFF. The CDR3, as DNA: TGTGCCAGCAGCAGACTAGCGGGAGATGGGACCTACAATGAGCAGTTCTTC.

This clone was counted only a few times. The V and J genes are TRBV29-1 and TRBJ1-2, with no clear D. The CDR3 loop spans 12 amino acids. CDR1 and CDR2 (germline): SQVTM, ANQGSEA. Between the trimmed V and J ends, which lost 3 bases and 3 bases, there was a span of 8 bases. This CDR3 reads CSVDSSDYGYTF. The CDR3, as DNA: TGCAGCGTTGACTCCAGCGACTATGGCTACACCTTC.

The V gene is TRBV2, the J gene TRBJ2-7; TRBD1 is a possible D gene (6 bases). Germline V CDR1 and CDR2: SNHLY, FYNNEI. The CDR3 loop spans 15 amino acids. The germline V and J ends were trimmed by 4 bases and 0 bases, with 13 bases remaining between them. The CDR3 reads CASSVKRDTSYEQYF. DNA of the CDR3: TGTGCCAGCAGTGTAAAACGGGACACCTCCTACGAGCAGTACTTC.

The chain recombines TRBV5-1 with TRBJ1-3, with D perhaps TRBD1 (5 bases). Trimming stripped 0 bases from V and 4 bases from J, with 11 bases between. The CDR3 has 15 residues. Germline values: CDR1 SGHRS, CDR2 YFSETQ. The DNA of the CDR3 is TGCGCCAGCAGCTTGGATCAGGGTGGGGGAAACACCATATATTTT. The encoded protein is CASSLDQGGGNTIYF.

The DNA for the CDR3 is TGTGCCAGCACTGACTACAGGGGTCCTTATAATTCACCCCTCCACTTT. Translation gives CASTDYRGPYNSPLHF. J is TRBJ1-6 and V is TRBV6-1, with 7 bases aligning to TRBD1. The CDR3 runs to 16 residues. Trimming cost V 7 bases and J 4 bases; bases outside gene matches: 10. Germline V gene lookup returns CDR1 MNHNS and CDR2 SASEGT.

The sample holds one count of this clone. The genes are TRBV5-1 and TRBJ2-1, with D perhaps matching TRBD1 (6 bases). Germline V gene sequence: CDR1 SGHRS, CDR2 YFSETQ. The V and J ends lost 2 bases and 5 bases respectively, with 11 bases between them. The CDR3 contains 14 residues. The CDR3 nucleotides are TGCGCCAGCAGCTTCGCAGGGGACCACAATGAGCAGTTCTTC. Protein product: CASSFAGDHNEQFF.

The genes are TRBV5-1 and TRBJ2-3, with 12 nucleotides matching TRBD2. Germline values: CDR1 SGHRS, CDR2 YFSETQ. V shed 3 bases, J shed 3 bases, and the junction held 2 bases outside the gene matches. The CDR3 extends over 15 amino acids. The CDR3 here is CASSSTSGGTDTQYF. DNA of the CDR3: TGCGCCAGCAGCTCGACTAGCGGGGGAACAGATACGCAGTATTTT.

The chain's CDR3 is CASSLAQNTEAFF. The CDR3 bases are TGCGCCAGCAGCTTGGCCCAGAACACTGAAGCTTTCTTT. The V call is TRBV5-1, the J call TRBJ1-1; no reliable D call. V was clipped by 0 bases and J by 1 base, with 4 bases between them. Germline V gene data show CDR1 as SGHRS and CDR2 as YFSETQ. The CDR3 consists of 13 residues. Filled out from reference TRBV5-1 and TRBJ1-1, the complete variable domain reads KAGVTQTPRYLIKTRGQQVTLSCSPISGHRSVSWYQQTPGQGLQFLFEYFSETQRNKGNFPGRFSGRQFSNSRSEMNVSTLELGDSALYLCASSLAQNTEAFFGQGTRLTVV.

The J gene is TRBJ1-1, the V gene TRBV7-9; 9 nucleotides agree with TRBD1. There are 14 residues in the CDR3. The J segment lost 4 bases and the V segment lost 4 bases, leaving 4 bases of the junction unmatched. Per the germline V gene, CDR1 is SEHNR and CDR2 is FQNEAQ (reference sequence). The CDR3 is CASSWGQGITEAFF. Written as DNA, the CDR3 is TGTGCCAGCAGCTGGGGACAGGGAATCACTGAAGCTTTCTTT.

The gene calls are TRBV6-5 and TRBJ2-5; D is perhaps TRBD1 (5 bases). V was pared by 0 bases and J by 4 bases, with 15 bases between. The CDR3 has 16 amino acids. Germline assignment: CDR1 MNHEY and CDR2 SVGAGI. For the CDR3, the DNA is TGTGCCAGCAGTTACTCAGCGTCAGGGCTCGGAGAGACCCAGTACTTC. Translating it yields CASSYSASGLGETQYF.

The chain combines TRBV24-1 with TRBJ2-3, with TRBD1 matching 9 bases. The CDR3 runs to 18 residues. The V gene's germline CDR1 is KGHDR and CDR2 SFDVKD. With 3 bases clipped from V and 0 bases from J, the junction kept 9 bases outside the gene matches. The CDR3 nucleotides are TGTGCCACCAGTGATACAGGGGGCGCAGATCCTAGCACAGATACGCAGTATTTT. It codes for CATSDTGGADPSTDTQYF.

This clone has a handful of counts. This chain joins TRBV18 and TRBJ2-5, with 10 bases that match TRBD1. V lost 3 bases and J lost 3; bases outside the gene matches: 4. Germline CDR1 reads KGHSH; CDR2 reads LQKENI. This CDR3 comprises 15 residues. The CDR3 sequence is CASSPRQGAKETQYF. The CDR3 DNA sequence: TGTGCCAGCTCACCGCGACAGGGGGCAAAAGAGACCCAGTACTTC.

The V gene is TRBV6-5, the J gene TRBJ2-1; 8 nucleotides align to TRBD1. The CDR3 covers 13 residues. Trimming cost V 5 bases and J 5 bases; bases outside gene matches: 2. The germline CDR1 and CDR2 sequences are MNHEY and SVGAGI. This CDR3 is CASSTRGHNEQFF. The CDR3 DNA follows: TGTGCCAGCAGTACCAGGGGGCACAATGAGCAGTTCTTC.

The CDR3 DNA sequence: TGTGCCAGCAGCTTGGCTCTCTATGGCTACACCTTC. Its translation is CASSLALYGYTF. The chain has TRBV5-6 and TRBJ1-2; no clear D. V was cut by 0 bases and J by 4 bases, with 4 bases left in between. Germline loops: CDR1 SGHDT, CDR2 YYEEEE. The CDR3 loop spans 12 amino acids.

The V and J genes are TRBV24-1 and TRBJ2-2; D gene unclear. This CDR3 has 14 residues. Germline V gene data show CDR1 as KGHDR and CDR2 as SFDVKD. V gave up 5 bases and J gave up 8 bases, with 14 bases separating them. Here the CDR3 reads CATSAHPSAGELFF. CDR3 sequence (DNA): TGTGCCACCAGTGCCCACCCTAGTGCGGGGGAGCTGTTTTTT.

The V gene is TRBV5-1, the J gene TRBJ1-5, with D perhaps TRBD1 (5 bases). V was pared by 0 bases and J by 5 bases, with 12 bases between. CDR1 and CDR2 (germline): SGHRS, YFSETQ. The CDR3 has 15 residues. The CDR3 loop is CASSLVSGTDQPQHF. The CDR3 region has the DNA TGCGCCAGCAGCTTGGTTTCTGGGACTGATCAGCCCCAGCATTTT.

V is TRBV29-1 and J is TRBJ2-1, with 7 bases matching TRBD2. The CDR3 loop spans 14 amino acids. CDR1 is SQVTM and CDR2 is ANQGSEA in the germline V gene. The junction had 10 bases not matched to a gene; V was cut back by 2 bases and J by 9 bases. CDR3 DNA: TGCAGCGTTGAATCCAGCGGGGAGGGAGGTGAGCAGTTCTTC. It translates to CSVESSGEGGEQFF.

For this clone: This same CDR3 is encoded by further DNA sequences in the sample. V usage is TRBV9 and J usage is TRBJ2-5; 8 nucleotides match TRBD2. Per the germline V gene, CDR1 is SGDLS and CDR2 is YYNGEE. Losses at the gene ends were 1 base for V and 2 bases for J; bases not matched to a gene: 4. This CDR3 has 15 amino acids. The CDR3 coding sequence is TGTGCCAGCAGCGTATCGGGCGGGGGGCAAGAGACCCAGTACTTC. Translation gives CASSVSGGGQETQYF.